This TCR beta chain was retrieved from a study of cytomegalovirus exposure and HLA in healthy donors. Study-wide background: A previous analysis identified around 120 million unique TCR beta sequences derived from approximately 190 million T cells. Broader study findings: A classifier reportedly called cytomegalovirus status with high sensitivity and specificity.

This clone was counted a single time. What it binds is unknown. Everyone who donated was a healthy bone marrow donor. PCR used 60 Vbeta primers and 13 Jbeta primers. Repertoires were generated with immunoSEQ multiplex PCR, while TCRdb's copy carries only in-frame clones and drops some. This sample carries about 160,000 clones, 70% to 85% of them seen once, and the ten largest clones take around 2.1%. Sequencing input: PBMCs. This clonotype originated in a man aged 50-59 years in good health and CMV-seropositive.

CDR3 amino acids: CASSQALGYNEQFF. The CDR3 DNA sequence: TGCGCCAGCAGCCAAGCTCTAGGATACAATGAGCAGTTCTTC. This chain uses TRBV4-1 with TRBJ2-1; D not certain. The CDR3 loop spans 14 amino acids. Trimming took off 1 base at V and 4 bases at J, with 8 bases between the two ends. CDR1 is MGHRA and CDR2 is YSYEKL in the germline V gene.